The rows below give T cell receptor beta chains drawn from one sample of a study of cytomegalovirus exposure and HLA in healthy donors. Profiling relied on immunoSEQ multiplex PCR, and the TCRdb table lists in-frame clones only, not all of them. The top ten hold 2% to 2.5% of the sample, which has 200,000 or so clones, about nine tenths seen once. The sample consisted of PBMCs. The receptors shown here come from a woman aged 18-30 years in good health and CMV-seropositive. CDR3s include the opening cysteine and the closing phenylalanine or tryptophan. Each record gives: V gene, J gene, clone size, D gene, CDR3 protein, CDR3 DNA. D genes are given only for firm matches. The size of a clone is reported for some rows only, either as once, few or many, or as a class for expanded clones.

>TRBV10-3|TRBJ2-5|once|NA
CAIRMGQQETQYF
TGTGCCATCAGGATGGGGCAACAAGAGACCCAGTACTTC
>TRBV18|TRBJ1-1|NA|NA
CASSPPRGTSGGTEAFF
TGTGCCAGCTCACCACCACGGGGGACGTCCGGGGGGACTGAAGCTTTCTTT
>TRBV5-1|TRBJ2-5|NA|NA
CASSLGVGEETQYF
TGCGCCAGCAGCTTGGGGGTCGGGGAAGAGACCCAGTACTTC
>TRBV11-2|TRBJ1-5|NA|NA
CASSSGGNQPQHF
TGTGCCAGCAGTTCGGGTGGAAATCAGCCCCAGCATTTT
>TRBV28|TRBJ1-1|NA|NA
CASSQIPRVAEAFF
TGTGCCAGCAGCCAAATCCCCAGGGTCGCTGAAGCTTTCTTT
>TRBV18|TRBJ2-7|NA|TRBD1
CASSLGQGPREQYF
TGTGCCAGCTCACTAGGACAGGGGCCCCGCGAGCAGTACTTC
>TRBV27|TRBJ2-7|NA|TRBD2
CASRGAGGYYEQYF
TGTGCCAGCAGGGGAGCGGGAGGGTACTACGAGCAGTACTTC
>TRBV28|TRBJ1-1|NA|TRBD1
CASSSPDRGTEAFF
TGTGCCAGCAGTTCCCCCGACAGGGGTACTGAAGCTTTCTTT
>TRBV15|TRBJ2-7|NA|TRBD2
CATSRVAGDEQYF
TGTGCCACCAGCAGGGTAGCGGGCGACGAGCAGTACTTC
>TRBV19|TRBJ1-5|NA|TRBD1
CASVGGTGWDQPQHF
TGTGCCAGTGTCGGGGGGACAGGGTGGGATCAGCCCCAGCATTTT
>TRBV15|TRBJ2-7|NA|NA
CATSETTGFGFYEQYF
TGTGCCACCAGCGAAACCACAGGGTTTGGTTTCTACGAGCAGTACTTC
>TRBV25-1|TRBJ2-7|NA|NA
CASSAGTLYEQYF
TGTGCCAGCAGTGCCGGGACACTTTACGAGCAGTACTTC
>TRBV2|TRBJ2-2|NA|TRBD1
CASRFRGTGELFF
TGTGCCAGCAGATTCAGGGGGACCGGGGAGCTGTTTTTT
>TRBV4-1|TRBJ1-3|NA|NA
CASSLTGNTIYF
TGCGCCAGCAGCCTGACAGGAAACACCATATATTTT
>TRBV13|TRBJ1-1|NA|NA
CASSPSGGLTTEAFF
TGTGCCAGCAGCCCCTCCGGGGGGTTGACGACTGAAGCTTTCTTT
>TRBV28|TRBJ1-3|NA|NA
CASSLRLGLGGSGNTIYF
TGTGCCAGCAGTTTACGACTTGGGTTGGGGGGGTCTGGAAACACCATATATTTT
>TRBV18|TRBJ2-3|NA|TRBD1
CASSPINDRGRADTQYF
TGTGCCAGCTCACCCATCAACGACAGGGGGCGCGCAGATACGCAGTATTTT
>TRBV4-2|TRBJ2-1|NA|TRBD2
CASSQFLSGSVLVSNNEQFF
TGTGCCAGCAGCCAGTTTCTTAGCGGGAGTGTATTGGTGAGTAACAATGAGCAGTTCTTC
>TRBV7-3|TRBJ1-1|few|NA
CASSYRANTEAFF
TGTGCCAGCAGCTACAGGGCGAACACTGAAGCTTTCTTT
>TRBV9|TRBJ2-3|NA|NA
CASSPNSYSGPLTDTQYF
TGTGCCAGCAGCCCCAACTCTTATAGCGGACCTCTCACAGATACGCAGTATTTT
>TRBV4-1|TRBJ2-1|NA|NA
CASSQDSAGLYNEQFF
TGCGCCAGCAGCCAAGACTCAGCGGGTCTCTACAATGAGCAGTTCTTC
>TRBV28|TRBJ1-1|NA|TRBD1
CASSLRGRNTEAFF
TGTGCCAGCAGTTTAAGGGGGCGGAACACTGAAGCTTTCTTT
>TRBV29-1|TRBJ1-5|NA|NA
CSVEWSATNNQPQHF
TGCAGCGTTGAATGGTCGGCGACAAACAATCAGCCCCAGCATTTT
>TRBV18|TRBJ1-2|NA|NA
CASSPPTDIRSYGYTF
TGTGCCAGCTCACCACCGACAGATATACGTAGTTATGGCTACACCTTC
>TRBV11-1|TRBJ2-7|few|NA
CARYYSYEQYF
TGTGCCCGTTACTACTCCTACGAGCAGTACTTC
>TRBV18|TRBJ1-2|NA|NA
CASSLDTNYGYTF
TGTGCCAGCTCCCTCGACACGAACTATGGCTACACCTTC
>TRBV10-3|TRBJ1-5|NA|TRBD1
CAISDGTGDFWNQPQHF
TGTGCCATCAGTGACGGGACAGGTGACTTTTGGAATCAGCCCCAGCATTTT
>TRBV5-6|TRBJ1-1|NA|NA
CASSLFAPGEAFF
TGTGCCAGCAGCTTGTTCGCCCCCGGTGAAGCTTTCTTT
>TRBV18|TRBJ2-4|NA|NA
CASSKPRARLAKNIQYF
TGTGCCAGCTCGAAACCCAGAGCAAGACTAGCCAAAAACATTCAGTACTTC
>TRBV7-7|TRBJ2-1|NA|TRBD1
CASSPGTGGWDEQFF
TGTGCCAGCAGCCCCGGGACAGGGGGCTGGGATGAGCAGTTCTTC
>TRBV28|TRBJ1-2|NA|TRBD1
CASSLSRDRNYGYTF
TGTGCCAGCAGTTTATCCCGGGACAGGAACTATGGCTACACCTTC
>TRBV7-9|TRBJ1-2|NA|NA
CASSPSRIILENGYTF
TGTGCCAGCAGCCCCTCGCGGATAATCCTCGAGAATGGCTACACCTTC
>TRBV15|TRBJ1-2|NA|NA
CATHRTFTNYGYTF
TGTGCCACTCATAGGACATTTACTAACTATGGCTACACCTTC